The subject of this entry is one T cell receptor beta chain. The source of the sample is a study of blood T cell repertoires in COVID-19. Study details: Nucleic acid was either cDNA or gDNA, and it came from T cells, B-cell-depleted T cells, or PBMCs.

In the authors' workflow: Estimation of nucleated cell counts relied on the amplification of reference gene primers. Only in-frame clones appear in the TCRdb table, and some are missing; sequencing was by immunoSEQ multiplex PCR. V, J and clone size derive from that table, while D and trimming were established from the DNA sequence. The data hold about 250,000 clones, with about four fifths observed a single time. CDR3 length: 14 residues. Germline assignment: CDR1 LNHDA and CDR2 SQIVND (reference sequence). After removal of 5 bases from V and 2 bases from J, the junction contained 4 bases not matched to a gene.

The sequenced sample consisted of peripheral blood. This TCR came from a man aged 35-49 years with active or convalescent COVID-19. The rearrangement joins TRBV19 to TRBJ2-3, with 7 bases fitting TRBD1. CDR3 residues: CASSLGTDTDTQYF. DNA for the CDR3: TGTGCCAGTAGTCTCGGGACAGACACAGATACGCAGTATTTT.